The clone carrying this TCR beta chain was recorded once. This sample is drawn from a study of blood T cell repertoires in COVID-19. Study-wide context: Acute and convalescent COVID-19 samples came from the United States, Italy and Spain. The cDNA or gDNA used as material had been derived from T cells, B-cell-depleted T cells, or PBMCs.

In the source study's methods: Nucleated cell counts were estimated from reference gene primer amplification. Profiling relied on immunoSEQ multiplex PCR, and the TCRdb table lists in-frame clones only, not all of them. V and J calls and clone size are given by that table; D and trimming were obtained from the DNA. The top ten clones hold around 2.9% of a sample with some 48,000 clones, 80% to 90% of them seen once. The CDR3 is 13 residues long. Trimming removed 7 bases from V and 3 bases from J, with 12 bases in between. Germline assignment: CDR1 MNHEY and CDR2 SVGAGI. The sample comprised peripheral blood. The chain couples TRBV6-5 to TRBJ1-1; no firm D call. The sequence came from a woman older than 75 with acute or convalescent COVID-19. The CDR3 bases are TGTGCCAGCAACGGGCAGGAGGACACTGAAGCTTTCTTT. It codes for CASNGQEDTEAFF.